The entry below gives a single T cell receptor (beta chain) sequence along with its context. Sequenced by immunoSEQ multiplex PCR; TCRdb stores in-frame clones only, minus some. Of thousands of clones in the sample, around nine tenths are singletons; the top ten hold around 20%. The source of the sample is a study of control samples from healthy donors and cancer patients. Germline V gives CDR1 LGHDT, CDR2 YNNKEL (reference sequence). The length of the CDR3 is 16 residues. V gave up 1 base and J gave up 7 bases, with 19 bases separating them. Sequencing was carried out using PBMCs. The sequence was collected from a man between 60 and 75 years old with colorectal cancer. V usage is TRBV3-1 (or the pseudogene TRBV3-2) and J usage is TRBJ1-2; D remains unclear. CDR3 DNA: TGTGCCAGCAGCCAAGGCAGACCCCCCTTTGTGATTGGCTACACCTTC. Amino acids: CASSQGRPPFVIGYTF.